This record concerns one TCR beta chain sequence. The data are from a study of control samples from healthy donors and cancer patients. The protocol was immunoSEQ multiplex PCR, while the TCRdb copy is restricted to in-frame clones and leaves out a portion. The data hold under 300,000 clones, with roughly four fifths observed a single time. The CDR3 spans 15 residues. V was cut by 2 bases and J by 0 bases, with 10 bases left in between. Germline values: CDR1 SEHNR, CDR2 FQNEAQ (reference sequence). The chain carries TRBV7-9 and TRBJ1-1, with a tentative D call TRBD1 (5 bases). Sequenced: PBMCs. The TCR comes from a woman in her fifties or sixties with lung cancer. This chain's CDR3 is CASSLSWDVNTEAFF. DNA of the CDR3: TGTGCCAGCAGCTTATCGTGGGACGTGAACACTGAAGCTTTCTTT.